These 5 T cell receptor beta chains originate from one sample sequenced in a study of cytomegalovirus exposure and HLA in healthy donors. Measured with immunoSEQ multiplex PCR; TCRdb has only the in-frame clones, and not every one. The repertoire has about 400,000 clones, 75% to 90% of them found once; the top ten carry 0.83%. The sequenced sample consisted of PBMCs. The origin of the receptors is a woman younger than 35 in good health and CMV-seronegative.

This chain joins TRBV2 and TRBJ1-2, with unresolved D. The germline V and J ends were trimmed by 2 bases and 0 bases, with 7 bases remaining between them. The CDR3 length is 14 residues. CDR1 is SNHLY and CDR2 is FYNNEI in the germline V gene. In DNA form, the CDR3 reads TGTGCCAGCAGTGAACAGTTTTCTAACTATGGCTACACCTTC. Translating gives CASSEQFSNYGYTF.

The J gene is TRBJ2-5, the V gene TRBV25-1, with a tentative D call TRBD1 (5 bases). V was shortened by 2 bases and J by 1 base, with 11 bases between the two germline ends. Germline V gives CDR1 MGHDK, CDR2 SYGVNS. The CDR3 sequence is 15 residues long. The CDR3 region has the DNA TGTGCCAGCAGTGAACCGGGTAGGGGCCAAGAGACCCAGTACTTC. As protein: CASSEPGRGQETQYF.

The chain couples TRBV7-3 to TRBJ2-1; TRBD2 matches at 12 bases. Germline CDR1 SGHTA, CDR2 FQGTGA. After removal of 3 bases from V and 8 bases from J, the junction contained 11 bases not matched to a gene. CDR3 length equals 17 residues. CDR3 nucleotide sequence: TGTGCCAGCAGCTTCTTGACTAGCGGGGGAAAGTTCGATGAGCAGTTCTTC. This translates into CASSFLTSGGKFDEQFF.

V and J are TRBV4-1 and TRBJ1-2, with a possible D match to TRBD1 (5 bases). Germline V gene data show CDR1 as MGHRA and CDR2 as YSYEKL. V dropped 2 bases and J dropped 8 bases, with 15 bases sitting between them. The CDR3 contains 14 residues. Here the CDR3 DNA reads TGCGCCAGCAGCCAAATAGTGGGGGAGGGCGGCTACACCTTC. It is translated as CASSQIVGEGGYTF.

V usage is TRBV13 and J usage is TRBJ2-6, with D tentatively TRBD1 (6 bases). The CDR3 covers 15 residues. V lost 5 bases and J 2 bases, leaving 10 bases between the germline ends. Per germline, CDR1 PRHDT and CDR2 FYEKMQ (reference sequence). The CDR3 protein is CASSPRTAGANVLTF. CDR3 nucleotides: TGTGCCAGCAGCCCTCGGACAGCTGGGGCCAACGTCCTGACTTTC.